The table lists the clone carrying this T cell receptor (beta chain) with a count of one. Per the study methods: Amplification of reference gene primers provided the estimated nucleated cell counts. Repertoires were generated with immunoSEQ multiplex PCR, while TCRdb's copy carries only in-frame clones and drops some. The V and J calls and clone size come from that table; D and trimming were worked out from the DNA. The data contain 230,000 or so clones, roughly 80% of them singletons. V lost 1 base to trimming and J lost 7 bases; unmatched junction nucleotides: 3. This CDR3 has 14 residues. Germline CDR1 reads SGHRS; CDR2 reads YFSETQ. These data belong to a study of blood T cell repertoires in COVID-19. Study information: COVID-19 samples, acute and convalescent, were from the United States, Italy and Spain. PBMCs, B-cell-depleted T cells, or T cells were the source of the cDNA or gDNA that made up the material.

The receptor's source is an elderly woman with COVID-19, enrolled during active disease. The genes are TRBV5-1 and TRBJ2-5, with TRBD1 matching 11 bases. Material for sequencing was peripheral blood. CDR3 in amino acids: CASSLSGQGGTQYF. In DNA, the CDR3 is TGCGCCAGCAGCTTGTCGGGACAGGGGGGGACCCAGTACTTC.